This TCR beta chain was captured in a study of blood T cell repertoires in COVID-19. Germline trimming cut 4 bases from V and 0 bases from J; bases unmatched to any gene: 2. The CDR3 is 14 amino acids. Germline V gene data show CDR1 as LGHDT and CDR2 as YNNKEL (reference sequence). The table came from immunoSEQ multiplex PCR; TCRdb's copy has only in-frame clones and leaves some out. Here the sample spans 200,000 to 250,000 clones, roughly 90% being singletons. This TCR came from a man younger than 45 who had been exposed to COVID-19. The chain is built from TRBV3-1 (or the pseudogene TRBV3-2) and TRBJ1-1, with TRBD1 identical over 7 bases. The sequenced sample was PBMCs or T cells enriched from blood (not recorded which). The DNA for the CDR3 is TGTGCCAGCAGCCCCGGACAGGTGAACACTGAAGCTTTCTTT. This codes for CASSPGQVNTEAFF.